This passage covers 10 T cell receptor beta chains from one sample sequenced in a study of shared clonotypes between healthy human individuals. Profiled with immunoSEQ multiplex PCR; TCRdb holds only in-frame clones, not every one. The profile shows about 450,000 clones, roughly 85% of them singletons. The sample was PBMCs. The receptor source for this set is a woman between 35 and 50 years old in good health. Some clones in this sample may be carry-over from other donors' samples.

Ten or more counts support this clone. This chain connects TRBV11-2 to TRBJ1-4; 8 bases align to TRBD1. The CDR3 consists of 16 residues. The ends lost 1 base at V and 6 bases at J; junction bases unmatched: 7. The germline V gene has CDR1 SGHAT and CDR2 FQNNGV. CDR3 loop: CASSLGTGGPYEKLFF. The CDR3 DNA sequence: TGTGCCAGCAGCTTAGGCACAGGGGGGCCCTATGAAAAACTGTTTTTT.

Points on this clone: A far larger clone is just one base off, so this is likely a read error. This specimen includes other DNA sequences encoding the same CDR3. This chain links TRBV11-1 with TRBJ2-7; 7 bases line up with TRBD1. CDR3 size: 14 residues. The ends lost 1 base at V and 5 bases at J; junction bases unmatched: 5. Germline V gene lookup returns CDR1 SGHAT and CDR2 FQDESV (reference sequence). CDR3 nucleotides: TGTGCCAGCAGCTTAGGACAGGGCGTTAACGAGCAGTACTTC. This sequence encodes CASSLGQGVNEQYF.

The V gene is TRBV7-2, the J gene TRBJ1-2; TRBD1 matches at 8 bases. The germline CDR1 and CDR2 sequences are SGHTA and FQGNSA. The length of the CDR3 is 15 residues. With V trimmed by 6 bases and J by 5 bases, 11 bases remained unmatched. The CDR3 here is CASSFTSGGAYGYTF. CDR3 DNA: TGTGCCAGCAGTTTTACCTCAGGGGGCGCGTATGGCTACACCTTC.

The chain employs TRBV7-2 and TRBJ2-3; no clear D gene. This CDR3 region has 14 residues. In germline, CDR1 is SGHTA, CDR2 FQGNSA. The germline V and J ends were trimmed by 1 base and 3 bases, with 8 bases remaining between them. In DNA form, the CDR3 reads TGTGCCAGCAGCTTAGTTTCCAGGACAGATACGCAGTATTTT. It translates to CASSLVSRTDTQYF.

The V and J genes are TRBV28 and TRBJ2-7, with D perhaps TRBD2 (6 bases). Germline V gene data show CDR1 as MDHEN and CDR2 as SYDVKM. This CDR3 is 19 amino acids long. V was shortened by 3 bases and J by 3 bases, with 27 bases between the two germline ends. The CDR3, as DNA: TGTGCCAGCAGTTTGGGTTTAAGGAGGGGCCCCGGTTTGGGCTACGAGCAGTACTTC. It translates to CASSLGLRRGPGLGYEQYF.

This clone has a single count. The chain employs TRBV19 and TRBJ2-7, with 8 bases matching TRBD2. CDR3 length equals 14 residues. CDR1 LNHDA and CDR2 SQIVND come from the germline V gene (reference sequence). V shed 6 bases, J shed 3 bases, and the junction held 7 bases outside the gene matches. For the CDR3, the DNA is TGTGCCAGTAGCCTTGGGGCGGGGGGCTACGAGCAGTACTTC. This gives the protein CASSLGAGGYEQYF.

This CDR3 reads CASSPSSGQETQYF. For the CDR3, the DNA is TGTGCCAGCAGCCCGTCTAGCGGACAAGAGACCCAGTACTTC. V gene TRBV5-4 combines with J gene TRBJ2-5; the match to TRBD2 covers 7 bases. The CDR3 covers 14 residues. Germline V lookup: CDR1 SGHNT, CDR2 YYREEE (reference sequence). With V trimmed by 4 bases and J by 2 bases, 5 bases remained unmatched.

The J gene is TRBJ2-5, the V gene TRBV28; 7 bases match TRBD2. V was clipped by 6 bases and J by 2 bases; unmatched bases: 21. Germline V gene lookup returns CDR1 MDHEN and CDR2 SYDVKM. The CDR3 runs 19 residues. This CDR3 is CASSPMGFVPGGQQETQYF. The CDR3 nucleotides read TGTGCCAGCAGCCCAATGGGATTCGTACCGGGAGGCCAACAAGAGACCCAGTACTTC.

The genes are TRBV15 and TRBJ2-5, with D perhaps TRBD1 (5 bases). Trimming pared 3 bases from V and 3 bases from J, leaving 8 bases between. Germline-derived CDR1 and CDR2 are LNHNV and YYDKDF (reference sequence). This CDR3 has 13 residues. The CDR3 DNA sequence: TGTGCCACCAGCAGGCAGGGTAAAGAGACCCAGTACTTC. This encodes CATSRQGKETQYF.

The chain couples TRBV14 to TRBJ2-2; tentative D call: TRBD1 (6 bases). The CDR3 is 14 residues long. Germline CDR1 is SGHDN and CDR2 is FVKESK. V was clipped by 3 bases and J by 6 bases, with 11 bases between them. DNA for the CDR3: TGTGCCAGCAGCCAGCAGGGGTGGGCCGGGGAGCTGTTTTTT. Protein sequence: CASSQQGWAGELFF. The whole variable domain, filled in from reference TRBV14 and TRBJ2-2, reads EAGVTQFPSHSVIEKGQTVTLRCDPISGHDNLYWYRRVMGKEIKFLLHFVKESKQDESGMPNNRFLAERTGGTYSTLKVQPAELEDSGVYFCASSQQGWAGELFFGEGSRLTVL.